The T cell receptor beta chain under discussion was sequenced for a study of beta chain features in type 1 diabetes. V was shortened by 0 bases and J by 3 bases, with 7 bases between the two germline ends. The CDR3 spans 14 residues. Germline values: CDR1 SGHNT, CDR2 YYREEE (reference sequence). The sequenced template was cDNA made from the entire isolated RNA. Libraries were prepared by immunoSEQ multiplex PCR; TCRdb keeps only in-frame clonotypes and omits some of them. The data show 600,000 to 700,000 clones, around 15% seen once. Without exception, sorted populations had purity beyond 98%. There are a few counts of this clone. The antigen remains unidentified. Study outcomes and limitations: Highly expressing activated T cells could be over-counted with a cDNA template. Shorter TCRB CDR3s, moderately but significantly so, marked every one of the four CD4+ subsets in Type 1 diabetes patients. Reduced insertions and increased deletions marked VDJ junctions in type 1 diabetes patients.

Specimen: naive CD4+ T cells from blood. This receptor was obtained from a man aged 18 to 35 with type 1 diabetes. The chain links TRBV5-4 to TRBJ1-5; no definite D call. CDR3 nucleotide sequence: TGTGCCAGCAGCTTGGCGGGGTCCAATCAGCCCCAGCATTTT. Its protein product is CASSLAGSNQPQHF.